These 12 T cell receptor beta chains share one sample of origin, sequenced in a study of blood T cell repertoires in COVID-19. Here immunoSEQ multiplex PCR was the method, and the copy in TCRdb shows in-frame clones only, minus some. Of about 210,000 clones in the sample, 70% to 90% were seen once. What was sequenced was PBMCs or T cells enriched from blood (not recorded which). All receptors come from a man between 25 and 39 years old with acute COVID-19.

The chain employs TRBV7-3 and TRBJ2-3; TRBD1 agrees at 7 bases. V was pared by 5 bases and J by 0 bases, with 5 bases of the junction left unmatched. The CDR3 runs to 15 residues. The germline V gene encodes CDR1 SGHTA and CDR2 FQGTGA. The CDR3 spells CASSPGQFSTDTQYF. CDR3 DNA: TGTGCCAGCAGCCCGGGACAGTTCAGCACAGATACGCAGTATTTT.

The chain has TRBV5-1 and TRBJ1-5, with D hard to call. With 3 bases removed from V and 2 bases from J, the gap between germline ends came to 12 bases. The germline gives CDR1 SGHRS, CDR2 YFSETQ. CDR3 length: 15 residues. CDR3 in amino acids: CASSYSGVGNQPQHF. In DNA form, the CDR3 reads TGCGCCAGCAGCTATAGCGGGGTCGGCAATCAGCCCCAGCATTTT.

The CDR3 DNA follows: TGTGCCAGCAGCTTCCCAGGGGACGGAAACACCATATATTTT. This gives the protein CASSFPGDGNTIYF. This chain joins TRBV5-4 and TRBJ1-3; D perhaps matches TRBD1 (6 bases). The germline V and J ends were trimmed by 2 bases and 4 bases, with 10 bases remaining between them. This CDR3 has 14 amino acids. From germline, CDR1 is SGHNT and CDR2 YYREEE (reference sequence). Full variable domain (missing parts from reference TRBV5-4 and TRBJ1-3): ETGVTQSPTHLIKTRGQQVTLRCSSQSGHNTVSWYQQALGQGPQFIFQYYREEENGRGNFPPRFSGLQFPNYSSELNVNALELDDSALYLCASSFPGDGNTIYFGEGSWLTVV.

In this sample, this clone turned up a few times. V gene TRBV9 combines with J gene TRBJ1-6; possible D gene TRBD1, 5 bases. The CDR3 totals 14 residues. V dropped 5 bases and J dropped 9 bases, with 15 bases sitting between them. Germline V gene sequence: CDR1 SGDLS, CDR2 YYNGEE. The CDR3 nucleotides read TGTGCCAGCAGTACAACCGCAGGGCTTTCACCCCTCCACTTT. It yields the protein CASSTTAGLSPLHF. The variable domain in full, with the rest retrieved from reference TRBV9 and TRBJ1-6, is DSGVTQTPKHLITATGQRVTLRCSPRSGDLSVYWYQQSLDQGLQFLIQYYNGEERAKGNILERFSAQQFPDLHSELNLSSLELGDSALYFCASSTTAGLSPLHFGNGTRLTVT.

This clone has just a few counts. This chain connects TRBV28 to TRBJ1-2, with TRBD1 matching over 7 bases. Germline V lookup: CDR1 MDHEN, CDR2 SYDVKM. Germline trimming cut 5 bases from V and 5 bases from J; bases unmatched to any gene: 11. CDR3 size: 15 residues. The CDR3 DNA is TGTGCCAGCAGTACACCGGGACAGAAACCATATGGCTACACCTTC. This encodes CASSTPGQKPYGYTF.

The chain couples TRBV3-1 (or the pseudogene TRBV3-2) to TRBJ2-3, with 9 bases aligning to TRBD1. CDR3 length equals 16 residues. Trimming at V came to 4 bases and at J to 0 bases, leaving 5 bases not matched to a gene. Looked up from germline, CDR1 is LGHDT and CDR2 is YNNKEL (reference sequence). CDR3 DNA: TGTGCCAGCAGCCGTTCGGGACAGGGAAGCACAGATACGCAGTATTTT. As protein: CASSRSGQGSTDTQYF.

This clone was counted a single time. The chain has TRBV28 and TRBJ1-1; no clear D gene. Between the trimmed V and J ends, which lost 5 bases and 1 base, there was a span of 11 bases. Germline CDR1 MDHEN, CDR2 SYDVKM. The CDR3 is 14 amino acids. The CDR3 here is CASSGGRRNTEAFF. CDR3 nucleotide sequence: TGTGCCAGCAGTGGAGGACGGCGGAACACTGAAGCTTTCTTT.

The J gene is TRBJ2-5, the V gene TRBV9, with D tentatively TRBD2 (6 bases). The length of the CDR3 is 15 residues. The germline gives CDR1 SGDLS, CDR2 YYNGEE. Trimming removed 4 bases at V and 4 bases at J, with 17 bases between. The CDR3 sequence is CASSTAEGWRETQYF. CDR3 in DNA: TGTGCCAGCAGCACCGCGGAGGGCTGGAGAGAGACCCAGTACTTC.

The V gene is TRBV11-2, the J gene TRBJ1-2; 8 bases are shared with TRBD1. V dropped 6 bases and J dropped 4; count of bases not matched to a gene: 7. This CDR3 has 14 amino acids. Germline loops: CDR1 SGHAT, CDR2 FQNNGV. The CDR3 sequence is CASSQTGEGYGYTF. The CDR3 DNA sequence: TGTGCCAGCAGTCAGACAGGGGAGGGCTATGGCTACACCTTC.

The chain couples TRBV2 to TRBJ2-7; D not certain. Per germline, CDR1 SNHLY and CDR2 FYNNEI. The CDR3 is 11 residues long. Deletions cut 10 bases from V and 0 bases from J, with 7 bases between. In nucleotides, the CDR3 is TGTGCCACGTCTCGCTCCTACGAGCAGTACTTC. Translating gives CATSRSYEQYF.

The chain couples TRBV10-2 to TRBJ1-1, with D tentatively TRBD1 (6 bases). This CDR3 has 13 residues. CDR1 and CDR2 from the germline V gene are WSHSY and SAAADI. V was shortened by 6 bases and J by 1 base, with 9 bases between the two germline ends. CDR3 DNA: TGCGCCAGCAGGTTACAGGGGAACACTGAAGCTTTCTTT. Amino acids: CASRLQGNTEAFF.

Only one count was recorded for this clone. The gene calls are TRBV27 and TRBJ1-2; D may be TRBD1 (6 bases). The CDR3 sequence is 12 residues long. Germline lookup yields CDR1 MNHEY and CDR2 SMNVEV (reference sequence). V lost 5 bases, J lost 5 bases, and 9 bases lay in between. The chain's CDR3 is CASSPTGYGYTF. CDR3 nucleotides: TGTGCCAGCAGTCCCACAGGGTATGGCTACACCTTC.